A selection of T cell receptor beta chains follows, all from one sample in a study of T cells in Graves' hyperthyroidism and ophthalmopathy. In TCRdb, the multiplex PCR reads were re-called with MiXCR into one record per CDR3 protein. The sample holds under 350,000 distinct CDR3 sequences, about 20% seen once. Sequencing was carried out using blood. Receptor source: a woman aged 50 to 60 with Graves' hyperthyroidism. The conserved cysteine and the conserved F or W are not part of the CDR3 here. Each record gives: J gene, V gene, CDR3 protein.

TRBJ2-3	TRBV12-5	AGGGAADTQY
TRBJ1-1	TRBV14	ASSQDYSTEAF
TRBJ1-4	TRBV28	ASSPLVGATNEKLF
TRBJ2-1	TRBV28	ASSRQGANEQF
TRBJ2-1	TRBV10-3	AACNRECNEQF
TRBJ2-5	TRBV13	ASRWAGSSETQY
TRBJ2-2	TRBV2	ASSEEVGGYWELF
TRBJ2-7	TRBV28	ASPPGRQGLAGSYYEQY
TRBJ2-5	TRBV2	ASSEVAPDPLGTQY
TRBJ1-1	TRBV7-8	ASLQTLNTEAF
TRBJ2-1	TRBV6-1	ASSSLGTSGGSYNEQF
TRBJ1-1	TRBV5-1	ASSSGQGGLNTEAF
TRBJ1-2	TRBV20-1	SAQGAGGTNYGYT
TRBJ1-2	TRBV14	ASSWDGDYGYT
TRBJ1-1	TRBV4-1	ASSQVRGADEAF
TRBJ2-1	TRBV9	ASSLFGTSGGGVNNEQF
TRBJ1-2	TRBV3-1	ASSQGFQNIYGYT
TRBJ1-5	TRBV5-1	ARPNQRACNQPQH
TRBJ2-5	TRBV5-1	ASSPGLAKETQY
TRBJ2-1	TRBV30	AWSKLAGEGNEQF
TRBJ1-2	TRBV20-1	SAGIRDGYT
TRBJ2-3	TRBV28	ASSFQGSTDTQY
TRBJ2-6	TRBV24-1	ATSDSRPGSGANVLT
TRBJ2-5	TRBV7-2	ASSPGAEGTQY
TRBJ2-1	TRBV7-9	ASSLIASTNEQF
TRBJ2-2	TRBV12-3/TRBV12-4	ASSLKNTGELF
TRBJ2-3	TRBV6-5	ASSYLLAGGSDTQY
TRBJ1-1	TRBV6-2/TRBV6-3	ASSSRGTMNTEAF
TRBJ2-3	TRBV6-1	ASSPTAAREDTQY
TRBJ2-1	TRBV20-1	SAGLSSGSYNEQF
TRBJ1-5	TRBV2	ASSEGQGFGQPQH
TRBJ1-2	TRBV3-1	ASSGGGSNYGYT
TRBJ1-5	TRBV30	AWSRIDTRNQPQH
TRBJ2-7	TRBV3-1	ASSPGLAGALSSYEQY
TRBJ2-2	TRBV29-1	SVDMDTGELF
TRBJ2-3	TRBV7-8	ASSTLAGGPDTQY
TRBJ1-1	TRBV30	AWSYREGRTEAF
TRBJ2-1	TRBV5-1	ASSLEGTVGEQF
TRBJ1-1	TRBV20-1	SAKSGENTEAF
TRBJ1-2	TRBV6-1	ASRPDRGADYGYT
TRBJ2-6	TRBV19	ASTPRVGLGANVLT
TRBJ1-6	TRBV11-2	ASSLVPRSSPLH
TRBJ2-3	TRBV12-3/TRBV12-4	ASSIRTSADTQY
TRBJ2-1	TRBV7-3	ASSSAGQGKF
TRBJ2-7	TRBV28	ASRSSGAEDYEQY
TRBJ2-3	TRBV3-1	ASSLLAGGMDTQY
TRBJ1-5	TRBV6-1	ASSSSGTGFLIQPQH
TRBJ2-2	TRBV6-1	ASSEWPLGTGKLF